Below are 27 T cell receptor beta chains sequenced from a single sample in a study of cytomegalovirus exposure and HLA in healthy donors. Primers: 60 Vbeta forward and 13 Jbeta reverse. The method was immunoSEQ multiplex PCR; TCRdb's version includes in-frame clones alone and lacks a portion of them. Among over 150,000 clones listed, about 73% were seen once. The source material was PBMCs. These TCRs come from a woman in her forties or fifties in good health and CMV-seropositive.

The rearrangement joins TRBV9 to TRBJ2-5; a possible D gene is TRBD2 (5 bases). This CDR3 contains 11 residues. Germline V gene sequence: CDR1 SGDLS, CDR2 YYNGEE. The ends were cut back, 4 bases at V and 10 bases at J, with 11 bases in the middle. CDR3 residues: CASSPWRYQYF. CDR3 DNA sequence: TGTGCCAGCAGCCCTTGGAGGTACCAGTACTTC.

This chain uses TRBV29-1 with TRBJ2-5; 7 bases align to TRBD1. In germline, CDR1 is SQVTM, CDR2 ANQGSEA. V trimming: 4 bases; J trimming: 5 bases; junction bases outside the gene matches: 7. The CDR3 runs to 13 residues. CDR3 DNA: TGCAGCGTTGGTCTTAGGACAGGCGAGACCCAGTACTTC. Translation: CSVGLRTGETQYF.

The chain joins TRBV14 to TRBJ2-7, with 7 bases matching TRBD1. This CDR3 region has 14 residues. Germline CDR1 is SGHDN and CDR2 is FVKESK. V trimming: 4 bases; J trimming: 2 bases; junction bases outside the gene matches: 5. CDR3 DNA sequence: TGTGCCAGCAGCCTCACAGGGGTCCCCTACGAGCAGTACTTC. This sequence encodes CASSLTGVPYEQYF.

The rearrangement links TRBV6-5 to TRBJ1-1, with D possibly TRBD1 on 5 matching bases. CDR3 length: 15 residues. The germline CDR1 and CDR2 sequences are MNHEY and SVGAGI. The ends were cut back, 3 bases at V and 0 bases at J, with 11 bases in the middle. In DNA form, the CDR3 reads TGTGCCAGCAGTTATCTGTGGGGCATGAACACTGAAGCTTTCTTT. Its translation: CASSYLWGMNTEAFF.

The chain carries TRBV4-2 and TRBJ2-5, with D possibly being TRBD1 (6 bases). V was trimmed by 0 bases and J by 1 base, leaving 9 bases between them. This CDR3 is 15 amino acids long. Germline lookup yields CDR1 LGHNA and CDR2 YNFKEQ. The CDR3 DNA follows: TGTGCCAGCAGCCAAGATATAGGGGGCCAAGAGACCCAGTACTTC. This gives the protein CASSQDIGGQETQYF.

With respect to this clone: Other nucleotide sequences from this sample produce the same CDR3. CDR3 protein: CAWSVQGNQPQHF. CDR3 coding DNA: TGTGCCTGGAGTGTTCAGGGCAATCAGCCCCAGCATTTT. The J gene is TRBJ1-5, the V gene TRBV30, with no clear D. The CDR3 is made up of 13 amino acids. Looked up from germline, CDR1 is GTSNPN and CDR2 is SVGIG (reference sequence). V was shortened by 0 bases and J by 2 bases, with 5 bases between the two germline ends.

This clone was found once. V usage is TRBV6-1 and J usage is TRBJ1-3; 7 nucleotides align to TRBD1. The CDR3 runs 17 residues. Germline CDR1 and CDR2: MNHNS and SASEGT. The V segment lost 5 bases and the J segment 7 bases; nucleotides outside the gene matches: 17. The CDR3 bases are TGTGCCAGCAGTAAAGAATTGGGACAACAGGGGAAGAACACCATATATTTT. Translating gives CASSKELGQQGKNTIYF.

The chain recombines TRBV27 with TRBJ2-3; 7 nucleotides line up with TRBD2. The CDR3 has 13 residues. Germline loops: CDR1 MNHEY, CDR2 SMNVEV (reference sequence). Trimming cost V 4 bases and J 6 bases; bases outside gene matches: 4. CDR3 loop: CASSSGGRDTQYF. CDR3 in DNA: TGTGCCAGCAGTTCCGGGGGGAGGGATACGCAGTATTTT.

The chain combines TRBV5-6 with TRBJ1-1; possible D gene TRBD1, 5 bases. Germline CDR1 SGHDT, CDR2 YYEEEE. Trimming pared 2 bases from V and 1 base from J, leaving 9 bases between. The CDR3 length is 14 residues. In DNA form, the CDR3 reads TGTGCCAGCAGCTTCTTTGACAGGAACACTGAAGCTTTCTTT. Translating it yields CASSFFDRNTEAFF.

The chain employs TRBV5-6 and TRBJ2-7; TRBD2 is a possible D gene (6 bases). Germline CDR1 and CDR2: SGHDT and YYEEEE. V was trimmed by 0 bases and J by 6 bases, leaving 7 bases between them. This CDR3 comprises 12 residues. CDR3: CASSLGRVEQYF. The CDR3 nucleotides read TGTGCCAGCAGCTTGGGGAGGGTCGAGCAGTACTTC.

V and J are TRBV13 and TRBJ2-5; 7 bases match TRBD1. This CDR3 spans 12 amino acids. V gave up 10 bases and J gave up 4 bases; unmatched junction bases: 6. Germline CDR1 and CDR2: PRHDT and FYEKMQ (reference sequence). The DNA for the CDR3 is TGTGCCACCACGACAGGGAGAGAGACCCAGTACTTC. It is translated as CATTTGRETQYF.

The chain has TRBV5-1 and TRBJ2-3, with a possible D match to TRBD1 (6 bases). Trimming pared 0 bases from V and 5 bases from J, leaving 13 bases between. The CDR3 runs to 15 residues. Per germline, CDR1 SGHRS and CDR2 YFSETQ. The CDR3 loop is CASSLGVPRGDTQYF. The CDR3 DNA follows: TGCGCCAGCAGCTTGGGAGTTCCCAGGGGAGATACGCAGTATTTT.

This sequence joins TRBV7-2 and TRBJ1-2; D is unresolved. The CDR3 is 13 amino acids. Germline V gives CDR1 SGHTA, CDR2 FQGNSA. The V gene lost 0 bases and the J gene lost 6 bases, with 8 bases spanning the gap. Written as DNA, the CDR3 is TGTGCCAGCAGCTTAGCGGGCGGGAATGGCTACACCTTC. As protein: CASSLAGGNGYTF.

The chain is built from TRBV7-8 and TRBJ2-2; TRBD1 agrees at 10 bases. The germline V gene encodes CDR1 SGHVS and CDR2 FQNEAQ. Trimming cost V 1 base and J 5 bases; bases outside gene matches: 4. This CDR3 has 16 amino acids. This chain's CDR3 is CASSLVAGQGTGELFF. CDR3 sequence (DNA): TGTGCCAGCAGCTTAGTGGCGGGACAGGGGACCGGGGAGCTGTTTTTT.

CDR3 sequence (DNA): TGTGCCAGCTGTCCGGGACAGGGGGGCCCATTTTCCAATCAGCCCCAGCATTTT. Its protein is CASCPGQGGPFSNQPQHF. This chain joins TRBV7-8 and TRBJ1-5; 11 positions agree with TRBD1. V shed 8 bases and J 3 bases; nucleotides not matched to a gene: 15. Germline CDR1 SGHVS, CDR2 FQNEAQ. The length of the CDR3 is 18 residues.

The genes are TRBV5-1 and TRBJ1-6; TRBD1 might be the D (6 bases). The CDR3 length is 14 residues. The germline V and J ends were trimmed by 0 bases and 8 bases, with 9 bases remaining between them. Germline V lookup: CDR1 SGHRS, CDR2 YFSETQ. The CDR3 nucleotides are TGCGCCAGCAGCTTGGACAGGGTATATTCACCCCTCCACTTT. As protein: CASSLDRVYSPLHF.

The J gene is TRBJ1-4, the V gene TRBV30, with TRBD1 identical over 9 bases. V lost 5 bases, J lost 8 bases, and 6 bases stayed unmatched. In germline, CDR1 is GTSNPN, CDR2 SVGIG (reference sequence). CDR3 length equals 13 residues. The CDR3 DNA follows: TGTGCCTGGGGGTCGGACAGGGGCGAAAAACTGTTTTTT. Its protein product is CAWGSDRGEKLFF.

The chain couples TRBV19 to TRBJ1-2; D gene uncertain. Deletions cut 11 bases from V and 2 bases from J, with 15 bases between. The CDR3 runs to 13 residues. Germline values: CDR1 LNHDA, CDR2 SQIVND (reference sequence). CDR3 region: CASVGAINYGYTF. The CDR3 nucleotides are TGTGCCTCCGTCGGAGCGATAAACTATGGCTACACCTTC.

This chain joins TRBV10-1 and TRBJ1-1; D ambiguous. The CDR3 runs 14 residues. Between the trimmed V and J ends, which lost 8 bases and 4 bases, there was a span of 17 bases. Germline-derived CDR1 and CDR2 are WNHNN and SYGVQD (reference sequence). This chain's CDR3 is CASSPQAGSTEAFF. DNA for the CDR3: TGCGCCAGCTCACCTCAGGCGGGGTCCACTGAAGCTTTCTTT.

DNA of the CDR3: TGTGCCAGCTCACCATATCTCCGGGACAGCTCCTACGAGCAGTACTTC. Its protein product is CASSPYLRDSSYEQYF. The chain carries TRBV18 and TRBJ2-7, with 7 bases lining up with TRBD1. V gave up 2 bases and J gave up 0 bases; unmatched junction bases: 7. The CDR3 length is 16 residues. CDR1 KGHSH and CDR2 LQKENI come from the germline V gene.

V and J are TRBV13 and TRBJ2-3; no firm D call. The germline V gene has CDR1 PRHDT and CDR2 FYEKMQ (reference sequence). The ends were cut back, 5 bases at V and 3 bases at J, with 6 bases in the middle. The CDR3 consists of 12 residues. This CDR3 reads CASSPSTDTQYF. Written as DNA, the CDR3 is TGTGCCAGCAGCCCCTCGACAGATACGCAGTATTTT.

V is TRBV13 and J is TRBJ2-1; D uncertain. The CDR3 totals 12 residues. Looked up from germline, CDR1 is PRHDT and CDR2 is FYEKMQ (reference sequence). V was cut by 0 bases and J by 8 bases, with 5 bases left in between. CDR3 in DNA: TGTGCCAGCAGCTTAGGTGCGGATGAGCAGTTCTTC. Protein: CASSLGADEQFF.

The chain combines TRBV6-5 with TRBJ1-1; no definite D call. CDR3 length: 15 residues. CDR1 and CDR2 (germline): MNHEY, SVGAGI. Between the trimmed V and J ends, which lost 6 bases and 6 bases, there was a span of 20 bases. Written as DNA, the CDR3 is TGTGCCAGCAGAGGAGGAAGGGTTAGAGGCGCTGAAGCTTTCTTT. Its protein is CASRGGRVRGAEAFF.

V and J are TRBV6-5 and TRBJ1-2; the match to TRBD1 covers 9 bases. The CDR3 runs to 15 residues. With V trimmed by 2 bases and J by 4 bases, 5 bases remained unmatched. Germline CDR1 is MNHEY and CDR2 is SVGAGI. CDR3 nucleotides: TGTGCCAGCAGTTACGCGGGACAGGGTAGCTATGGCTACACCTTC. Translation: CASSYAGQGSYGYTF.

The rearrangement uses TRBV5-1 and TRBJ1-5, with TRBD1 matching 8 bases. The CDR3 extends over 15 amino acids. J lost 2 bases, V lost 0 bases, and 1 base had no gene match. CDR1 SGHRS and CDR2 YFSETQ come from the germline V gene. The CDR3 region has the DNA TGCGCCAGCAGCTTGGAGGGACAGGGCAATCAGCCCCAGCATTTT. Protein sequence: CASSLEGQGNQPQHF.

The V gene is TRBV27, the J gene TRBJ1-6; 9 nucleotides match TRBD1. CDR1 is MNHEY, CDR2 SMNVEV, per germline (reference sequence). The V gene end was trimmed by 5 bases and the J gene end by 7 bases; junction bases not matched to a gene: 6. The CDR3 contains 15 residues. The CDR3 DNA sequence: TGTGCCAGCAGTGTACAGGGGGCGCGGAATTCACCCCTCCACTTT. It is translated as CASSVQGARNSPLHF.

V and J are TRBV6-5 and TRBJ2-5; TRBD2 matches 11 bases. Germline V gene lookup returns CDR1 MNHEY and CDR2 SVGAGI. The CDR3 is made up of 14 amino acids. V lost 6 bases to trimming and J lost 5 bases; unmatched junction nucleotides: 5. This CDR3 is CASRLAGGGETQYF. The CDR3, as DNA: TGTGCCAGCAGGCTAGCGGGGGGCGGGGAGACCCAGTACTTC.